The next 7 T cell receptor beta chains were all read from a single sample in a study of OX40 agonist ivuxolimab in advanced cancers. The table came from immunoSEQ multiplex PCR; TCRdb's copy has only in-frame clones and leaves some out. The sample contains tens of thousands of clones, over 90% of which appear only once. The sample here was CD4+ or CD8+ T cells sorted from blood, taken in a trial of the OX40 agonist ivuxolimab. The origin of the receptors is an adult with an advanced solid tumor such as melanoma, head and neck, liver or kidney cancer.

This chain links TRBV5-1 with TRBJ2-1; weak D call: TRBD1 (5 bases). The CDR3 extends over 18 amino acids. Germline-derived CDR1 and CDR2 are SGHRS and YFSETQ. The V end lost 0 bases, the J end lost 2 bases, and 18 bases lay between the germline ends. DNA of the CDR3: TGCGCCAGCAGCTTGGTGTACCCGACAGAGCCCCCCTACAATGAGCAGTTCTTC. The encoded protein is CASSLVYPTEPPYNEQFF.

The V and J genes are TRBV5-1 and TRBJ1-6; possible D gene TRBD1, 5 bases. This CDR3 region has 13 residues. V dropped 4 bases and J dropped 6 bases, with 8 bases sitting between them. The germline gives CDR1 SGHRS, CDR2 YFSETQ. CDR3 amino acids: CASSPTVNSPLHF. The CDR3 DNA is TGCGCCAGCAGCCCGACAGTTAATTCACCCCTCCACTTT.

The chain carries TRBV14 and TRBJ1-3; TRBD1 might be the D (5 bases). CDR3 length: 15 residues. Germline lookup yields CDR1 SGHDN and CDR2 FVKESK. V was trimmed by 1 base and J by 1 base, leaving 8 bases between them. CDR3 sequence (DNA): TGTGCCAGCAGCCAAGGGGAGGGGTCTGGAAACACCATATATTTT. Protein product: CASSQGEGSGNTIYF.

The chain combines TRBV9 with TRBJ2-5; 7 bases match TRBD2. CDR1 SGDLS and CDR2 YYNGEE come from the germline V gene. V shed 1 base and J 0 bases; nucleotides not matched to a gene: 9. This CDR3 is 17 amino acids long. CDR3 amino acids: CASSVSFIGRYQETQYF. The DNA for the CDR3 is TGTGCCAGCAGCGTAAGCTTTATCGGGAGGTACCAAGAGACCCAGTACTTC.

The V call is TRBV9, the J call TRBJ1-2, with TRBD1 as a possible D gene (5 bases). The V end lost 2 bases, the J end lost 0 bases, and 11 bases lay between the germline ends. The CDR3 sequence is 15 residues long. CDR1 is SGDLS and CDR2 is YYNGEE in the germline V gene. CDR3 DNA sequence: TGTGCCAGCAGCGTCGACAGTAACCCTAACTATGGCTACACCTTC. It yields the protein CASSVDSNPNYGYTF. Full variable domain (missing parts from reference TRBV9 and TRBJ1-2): DSGVTQTPKHLITATGQRVTLRCSPRSGDLSVYWYQQSLDQGLQFLIQYYNGEERAKGNILERFSAQQFPDLHSELNLSSLELGDSALYFCASSVDSNPNYGYTFGSGTRLTVV.

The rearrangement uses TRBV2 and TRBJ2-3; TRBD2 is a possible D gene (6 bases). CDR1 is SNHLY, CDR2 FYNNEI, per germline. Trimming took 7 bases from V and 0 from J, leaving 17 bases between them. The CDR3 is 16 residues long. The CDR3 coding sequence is TGTGCCAGCAAAAGTGGGGCTAGCGAAAGCACAGATACGCAGTATTTT. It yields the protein CASKSGASESTDTQYF.

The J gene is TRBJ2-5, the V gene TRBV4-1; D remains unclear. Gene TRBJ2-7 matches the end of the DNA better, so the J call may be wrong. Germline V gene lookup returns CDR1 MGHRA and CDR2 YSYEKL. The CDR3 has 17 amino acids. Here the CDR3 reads CASSQDSGRSSSYEQYF. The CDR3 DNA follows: TGCGCCAGCAGCCAAGACTCGGGCAGGTCTAGCTCCTACGAGCAGTACTTC.